A single sample gave rise to the 25 T cell receptor beta chains below, sequenced in a study of glioma-infiltrating T cells. TCR alpha and beta CDR3 regions were amplified from RNA using iRepertoire nested multiplex PCR. One entry per CDR3 protein results from TCRdb running MiXCR on the multiplex PCR reads. The table includes fewer than 500,000 distinct CDR3 sequences, roughly two fifths detected once. Sequenced: glioma tissue, nonneoplastic brain tissue, or PBMCs (not recorded which). The receptors shown here come from a human donor with low-grade glioma or glioblastoma, undergoing nonglioma brain surgery, or in good health (not recorded which).

The rearrangement joins TRBV20-1 to TRBJ2-1; D possibly corresponds to TRBD1 (6 bases). Germline V gene data show CDR1 as DFQATT and CDR2 as SNEGSKA (reference sequence). The V gene lost 3 bases and the J gene lost 5 bases, with 11 bases spanning the gap. This CDR3 has 13 residues. The CDR3 is CSARKDSNNEQFF. CDR3 DNA sequence: TGCAGTGCTAGGAAGGACAGTAACAATGAGCAGTTCTTC.

This clonotype showed up just a few times. The V gene is TRBV4-2, the J gene TRBJ1-2; D not resolved. CDR1 and CDR2 from the germline V gene are LGHNA and YNFKEQ. This CDR3 region has 15 residues. Trimming stripped 2 bases from V and 4 bases from J, with 14 bases between. CDR3 residues: CASSQKGLPVYGYTF. The CDR3 coding sequence is TGTGCCAGCAGCCAAAAAGGCCTCCCCGTCTATGGCTACACCTTC.

The chain combines TRBV2 with TRBJ2-7; TRBD1 matches at 9 bases. This CDR3 comprises 14 residues. V shed 6 bases and J 2 bases; nucleotides not matched to a gene: 5. The germline CDR1 and CDR2 sequences are SNHLY and FYNNEI. The CDR3 spells CASREGQGPYEQYF. The CDR3 nucleotides are TGTGCCAGCAGGGAGGGACAGGGTCCCTACGAGCAGTACTTC.

For this clonotype: It may be a read error: a sequence one base away is much more abundant. This rearrangement joins TRBV27 to TRBJ2-1, with a tentative D call TRBD1 (5 bases). Germline CDR1 and CDR2: MNHEY and SMNVEV (reference sequence). CDR3 length: 16 residues. Here the CDR3 reads CATTRQPLSSNNEQFF. The DNA for the CDR3 is TGTGCCACCACAAGACAGCCCCTAAGCTCCAACAATGAGCAGTTCTTC.

This clonotype was seen ten or more times. In DNA, the CDR3 is TGTGCCAGCAGTTACTCGTCGACTGAAGCTTTCTTT. It encodes CASSYSSTEAFF. V is TRBV6-6 and J is TRBJ1-1; D uncertain. Trimming pared 0 bases from V and 5 bases from J, leaving 4 bases between. The CDR3 totals 12 residues. From germline, CDR1 is MNHNY and CDR2 SVGAGI (reference sequence).

A remark on this clonotype: Since a much larger clone is just one base distant, this may be a read error. V and J are TRBV27 and TRBJ2-4; 9 bases match TRBD1. The CDR3 is made up of 16 amino acids. Trimming removed 5 bases from V and 9 bases from J; junction bases left unmatched: 14. CDR1 and CDR2 from the germline V gene are MNHEY and SMNVEV (reference sequence). The CDR3 bases are TGTGCCAGCAGTACACTCGAGGGACAGGGAGGAGCCATTCAGTACTTC. Translation gives CASSTLEGQGGAIQYF.

There are a few counts of this clonotype. The chain links TRBV4-3 to TRBJ1-1, with D possibly TRBD1 on 5 matching bases. The CDR3 contains 15 residues. CDR1 is LGHNA, CDR2 YSLEER, per germline. V lost 0 bases and J lost 3, with 11 bases in between. The CDR3 DNA follows: TGCGCCAGCAGCCAAGAAAGGCGGGGGGACACTGAAGCTTTCTTT. Translating gives CASSQERRGDTEAFF.

As regards this clonotype: Given the absence of the conserved phenylalanine or tryptophan at the CDR3 end, a read error is likely. V and J are TRBV20-1 and TRBJ2-7, with 9 bases lining up with TRBD2. This CDR3 comprises 13 residues. Germline V gene data show CDR1 as DFQATT and CDR2 as SNEGSKA (reference sequence). CDR3 residues: CSAVGSGRHEQYY. DNA for the CDR3: TGCAGCGCTGTGGGTAGCGGGAGACACGAGCAGTACTAC.

This clonotype was detected ten times or more. The chain combines TRBV28 with TRBJ1-2; D remains unclear. V lost 7 bases, J lost 5 bases, and 11 bases lay in between. CDR3 length: 12 amino acids. The germline gives CDR1 MDHEN, CDR2 SYDVKM. This CDR3 is CASTQSGYGYTF. The CDR3 DNA is TGTGCCAGCACTCAAAGTGGGTATGGCTACACCTTC.

The chain has TRBV7-2 and TRBJ1-1; no reliable D call. Germline V CDR1 and CDR2: SGHTA, FQGNSA. V lost 5 bases and J lost 4, with 11 bases in between. CDR3 size: 13 residues. CDR3 loop: CASSPRTITEAFF. The CDR3 DNA is TGTGCCAGCAGCCCAAGGACCATCACTGAAGCTTTCTTT.

This chain uses TRBV20-1 with TRBJ1-4; D is unresolved. V lost 5 bases and J 4 bases, leaving 17 bases between the germline ends. CDR1 DFQATT and CDR2 SNEGSKA come from the germline V gene (reference sequence). This CDR3 contains 15 residues. The CDR3: CSARDRARSNEKLFF. In DNA, the CDR3 is TGCAGTGCTCGCGACCGAGCCCGGAGTAATGAAAAACTGTTTTTT.

This clonotype showed up just once. Being one base from a much bigger clone, this may be a read error. The genes are TRBV7-2 and TRBJ1-1; maybe TRBD1 (6 bases). There are 12 residues in the CDR3. Germline V gene sequence: CDR1 SGHTA, CDR2 FQGNSA. The CDR3 DNA follows: TGTGCCGGCAGCATCGGGGGGCCTGAAGCTTTCTTT. As protein: CAGSIGGPEAFF. Full variable domain (outside the CDR3, taken from reference TRBV7-2 and TRBJ1-1): GAGVSQSPSNKVTEKGKDVELRCDPISGHTALYWYRQSLGQGLEFLIYFQGNSAPDKSGLPSDRFSAERTGGSVSTLTIQRTQQEDSAVYLCAGSIGGPEAFFGQGTRLTVV.

This clonotype was detected a few times. The chain couples TRBV19 to TRBJ1-1; 7 nucleotides agree with TRBD1. The CDR3 covers 15 residues. Losses at the gene ends were 5 bases for V and 0 bases for J; bases not matched to a gene: 6. The germline V gene encodes CDR1 LNHDA and CDR2 SQIVND (reference sequence). CDR3 DNA: TGTGCCAGTAGTGTAACAGGGGCAATGAACACTGAAGCTTTCTTT. Translation: CASSVTGAMNTEAFF.

On this clonotype: This clone may be a read error of a much larger clone one base away. The DNA for the CDR3 is TGCAGTGCCGCGGGACTAGCGGGAACGGTTACAGATACGCAGTATTTT. Its translation: CSAAGLAGTVTDTQYF. The chain carries TRBV20-1 and TRBJ2-3; 13 nucleotides align to TRBD2. CDR3 length: 16 residues. The germline V gene has CDR1 DFQATT and CDR2 SNEGSKA (reference sequence). V was clipped by 6 bases and J by 3 bases; unmatched bases: 9.

For this clonotype: A read error may account for a junction end that differs from germline. This sequence joins TRBV29-1 and TRBJ2-7, with 8 bases fitting TRBD2. This CDR3 comprises 13 residues. Germline V CDR1 and CDR2: SQVTM, ANQGSEA. The CDR3 nucleotides read TGCAGCGTTCAGACTAGCGCATCCTACGAGCAATACTTC. It yields the protein CSVQTSASYEQYF.

The CDR3 is CASSRSLAPANTGELFF. The DNA for the CDR3 is TGTGCCAGCAGCCGTTCACTAGCGCCCGCGAACACCGGGGAGCTGTTTTTT. The V and J genes are TRBV7-9 and TRBJ2-2; 7 bases are a match to TRBD2. Germline assignment: CDR1 SEHNR and CDR2 FQNEAQ (reference sequence). V shed 5 bases and J 0 bases; nucleotides not matched to a gene: 9. The CDR3 loop spans 17 amino acids. The whole variable domain, filled in from reference TRBV7-9 and TRBJ2-2, reads DTGVSQNPRHKITKRGQNVTFRCDPISEHNRLYWYRQTLGQGPEFLTYFQNEAQLEKSRLLSDRFSAERPKGSFSTLEIQRTEQGDSAMYLCASSRSLAPANTGELFFGEGSRLTVL.

About this clonotype itself: A much larger clone is a single base away; this may be a read error. V is TRBV28 and J is TRBJ2-5; D is unresolved. Germline V lookup: CDR1 MDHEN, CDR2 SYDVKM. This CDR3 is built from 12 residues. The CDR3 bases are TGTGCCAGCAGCCTGCTTCAAGGGACCCAGTACTTC. Its protein product is CASSLLQGTQYF.

In its sample, this clonotype was seen a few times. The gene calls are TRBV18 and TRBJ1-6, with D possibly TRBD1 on 5 matching bases. From germline, CDR1 is KGHSH and CDR2 LQKENI. V dropped 6 bases and J dropped 7 bases, with 25 bases sitting between them. The CDR3 runs 18 residues. CDR3 sequence reads: CASSQQGRPGLWNSPLHF. The CDR3 DNA reads TGTGCCAGCTCCCAACAAGGGAGACCGGGACTTTGGAATTCACCCCTCCACTTT. Drawing the rest from reference TRBV18 and TRBJ1-6, the complete variable domain is NAGVMQNPRHLVRRRGQEARLRCSPMKGHSHVYWYRQLPEEGLKFMVYLQKENIIDESGMPKERFSAEFPKEGPSILRIQQVVRGDSAAYFCASSQQGRPGLWNSPLHFGNGTRLTVT.

A note on this clonotype: At one end the junction does not follow the germline gene, possibly because of a read error. CDR3 loop: CASSYSLLEGTEAFF. Written as DNA, the CDR3 is TGTGCCAGCAGTTACTCTTTGTTGGAGGGCACTGAAGCCTTCTTT. This chain connects TRBV6-2 or TRBV6-3 to TRBJ1-1; no definite D call. There are 15 residues in the CDR3. Germline CDR1 is MNHEY and CDR2 is SVGEGT.

A word on this clonotype: This may be a read error, as it is one base from a much larger clone. The rearrangement links TRBV6-1 to TRBJ2-1; no definite D call. Germline assignment: CDR1 MNHNS and CDR2 SASEGT. Trimming stripped 10 bases from V and 5 bases from J, with 15 bases between. The CDR3 length is 13 residues. In nucleotides, the CDR3 is TGTGCCACCCAGGCTGTATTGAACAATGAGCAGTTCTTC. Translating gives CATQAVLNNEQFF.

The V gene is TRBV7-6, the J gene TRBJ2-7; no clear D gene. The germline gives CDR1 SGHVS, CDR2 FNYEAQ. Between the trimmed V and J ends, which lost 5 bases and 0 bases, there was a span of 20 bases. The length of the CDR3 is 17 residues. CDR3 sequence (DNA): TGTGCCAGCAGCCACAGCTATGGAAGGGCCACCTCCTACGAGCAGTACTTC. Translation gives CASSHSYGRATSYEQYF. The full variable domain, completed using reference TRBV7-6 and TRBJ2-7, is GAGVSQSPRYKVTKRGQDVALRCDPISGHVSLYWYRQALGQGPEFLTYFNYEAQQDKSGLPNDRFSAERPEGSISTLTIQRTEQRDSAMYRCASSHSYGRATSYEQYFGPGTRLTVT.

V and J are TRBV6-2 or TRBV6-3 and TRBJ2-2, with 11 bases matching TRBD2. Germline loops: CDR1 MNHEY, CDR2 SVGEGT. The CDR3 runs 17 residues. J was trimmed by 0 bases and V by 8 bases; bases with no gene match: 8. CDR3 residues: CASDGGSGRANTGELFF. The CDR3 DNA reads TGTGCCAGCGACGGGGGTAGCGGGAGGGCGAACACCGGGGAGCTGTTTTTT.

This clonotype has ten or more counts. The chain's CDR3 is CATLISRYSNQPQHF. Here the CDR3 DNA reads TGTGCCACGCTAATCTCCAGATATAGCAATCAGCCCCAGCATTTT. This chain uses TRBV15 with TRBJ1-5; D ambiguous. The CDR3 runs 15 residues. Germline V gene lookup returns CDR1 LNHNV and CDR2 YYDKDF (reference sequence). Trimming pared 9 bases from V and 0 bases from J, leaving 15 bases between.

The chain links TRBV11-1 to TRBJ1-2; tentatively, D is TRBD1 (5 bases). This CDR3 contains 12 residues. CDR1 is SGHAT, CDR2 FQDESV, per germline (reference sequence). Trimming left V 10 bases short and J 2 bases short, with 11 bases between. The CDR3 DNA follows: TGTGCCATTTCGGGGCAGAACTATGGCTACACCTTC. The encoded protein is CAISGQNYGYTF. Full variable domain (rest looked up from reference TRBV11-1 and TRBJ1-2): EAEVAQSPRYKITEKSQAVAFWCDPISGHATLYWYRQILGQGPELLVQFQDESVVDDSQLPKDRFSAERLKGVDSTLKIQPAELGDSAMYLCAISGQNYGYTFGSGTRLTVV.

Comments on this clonotype: The junction departs from germline at one end; a sequencing error may be responsible. The V gene is TRBV27, the J gene TRBJ1-2; D is undetermined. Germline CDR1 reads MNHEY; CDR2 reads SMNVEV (reference sequence). The CDR3 totals 15 residues. Here the CDR3 reads CASSPPSAGPYVYTF. The CDR3 DNA reads as TGTGCCAGCAGTCCCCCGAGCGCAGGACCTTATGTCTACACCTTC.